A single sample gave rise to the 5 T cell receptor beta chains below, sequenced in a study of T cells in Graves' hyperthyroidism and ophthalmopathy. TCR beta CDR3 sequences were amplified from RNA transcripts. When the TCR CDR3 underwent first-round RT-PCR, the HTBI primer set was used. TCRdb called the multiplex PCR reads again in MiXCR, with one record for every CDR3 protein. The profile shows 550,000 to 800,000 distinct CDR3 sequences, about 17% of them singletons. The sequencing input was blood. Receptors originate from a man between 18 and 35 years old with Graves' hyperthyroidism.

The table lists this clonotype with a few counts. This chain joins TRBV2 and TRBJ1-3; TRBD1 might be the D (5 bases). Germline V gene sequence: CDR1 SNHLY, CDR2 FYNNEI. V dropped 8 bases and J dropped 1 base, with 9 bases sitting between them. The CDR3 is 13 residues long. The CDR3 DNA follows: TGTGCCAGCCCTCGGGGGTCTGGAAACACCATATATTTT. The encoded protein is CASPRGSGNTIYF.

The genes are TRBV5-1 and TRBJ2-7, with 7 bases lining up with TRBD2. The CDR3 totals 15 residues. Germline loops: CDR1 SGHRS, CDR2 YFSETQ. V lost 4 bases to trimming and J lost 4 bases; unmatched junction nucleotides: 11. CDR3 sequence: CASSPASGGGYEQYF. CDR3 nucleotides: TGCGCCAGCAGCCCGGCTAGCGGTGGGGGGTACGAGCAGTACTTC.

This clonotype was seen ten or more times. The rearrangement uses TRBV7-3 and TRBJ2-3; 8 nucleotides agree with TRBD2. V lost 6 bases and J lost 0; bases outside the gene matches: 8. This CDR3 has 16 residues. Germline loops: CDR1 SGHTA, CDR2 FQGTGA. Written as DNA, the CDR3 is TGTGCCAGCAGTCTAAGGGCTAGCGGGAGCACAGATACGCAGTATTTT. It translates to CASSLRASGSTDTQYF.

This chain uses TRBV6-5 with TRBJ1-2; 11 bases are a match to TRBD1. The CDR3 is made up of 19 amino acids. J lost 4 bases, V lost 2 bases, and 15 bases had no gene match. From germline, CDR1 is MNHEY and CDR2 SVGAGI. For the CDR3, the DNA is TGTGCCAGCAGTTACAAGCCCGGGACAGGGGGACCCGCTGGCTATGGCTACACCTTC. Its translation: CASSYKPGTGGPAGYGYTF.

The V and J genes are TRBV4-2 and TRBJ2-7; D is perhaps TRBD1 or TRBD2 (5 bases each). In germline, CDR1 is LGHNA, CDR2 YNFKEQ. The CDR3 contains 14 residues. Trimming pared 4 bases from V and 4 bases from J, leaving 14 bases between. The CDR3 DNA sequence: TGTGCCAGCAGCCTTGGGACGCACACTTACGAGCAGTACTTC. Its protein is CASSLGTHTYEQYF.